This entry describes one T cell receptor (beta chain). This record comes from a study of blood T cell repertoires in COVID-19. For the study at large: The cDNA or gDNA used as material had been derived from T cells, B-cell-depleted T cells, or PBMCs.

Produced via immunoSEQ multiplex PCR; TCRdb's table is partial and in-frame only. The sample includes around 110,000 clones, about 83% of them seen just once. V lost 6 bases and J lost 6; bases outside the gene matches: 12. Germline values: CDR1 LGHNA, CDR2 YSLEER. CDR3 length equals 16 residues. The TCR was taken from a woman between 25 and 40 years old who had recovered from COVID-19. The chain combines TRBV4-3 with TRBJ2-2; 8 positions agree with TRBD2. The sample comprised PBMCs or T cells enriched from blood (not recorded which). The CDR3 region has the DNA TGCGCCAGCAGACAAAGCGGGGGAGCGGGAGCCGGGGAGCTGTTTTTT. It encodes CASRQSGGAGAGELFF.